This TCR beta chain was documented in a study of T cells in Graves' hyperthyroidism and ophthalmopathy. Study-wide points: Blood also held most thyroid clonotypes expanded beyond 0.001.

Graves' hyperthyroidism showing no ophthalmopathy progression within 18 months was considered stable. Orbital computed tomography and thyroid ultrasound, together with serum TRAb and thyroxine and clinical symptoms, were used for diagnoses. V was trimmed by 7 bases and J by 0 bases, leaving 16 bases between them. Germline CDR1 is LNHDA and CDR2 is SQIVND (reference sequence). The CDR3 runs 16 residues. In this sample, this clonotype turned up a few times. What it binds is not known. Amplification of TCR beta CDR3 regions used RNA as the template. RT-PCR in the first round (using the HTBI primer set) targeted the TCR CDR3. TCRdb re-derived calls from the multiplex PCR reads in MiXCR, one entry per CDR3 protein. In the table there are roughly 380,000 distinct CDR3 sequences, more than 11% of which are singletons.

The sample comprised blood. The receptor comes from a woman in her sixties or seventies with Graves' hyperthyroidism. The chain is built from TRBV19 and TRBJ1-5, with unresolved D. The CDR3 nucleotides read TGTGCCAGTACCTCCTGGGAGGGCGGTAGCAATCAGCCCCAGCATTTT. Residues: CASTSWEGGSNQPQHF.